This passage covers 21 T cell receptor beta chains from one sample sequenced in a study of beta chain features in type 1 diabetes. Study conclusions and caveats: Moderately but significantly shorter TCRB CDR3s were found in Type 1 diabetes patients in all four CD4+ subsets.

Their antigen targets remain unknown. cDNA synthesis used the whole RNA isolate, giving expressed TCRB sequences. The protocol was immunoSEQ multiplex PCR, while the TCRdb copy is restricted to in-frame clones and leaves out a portion. The table shows around 690,000 clones, with around 11% occurring only once. The specimen was naive CD4+ T cells from blood. Every receptor here comes from a young man with type 1 diabetes.

This clone was seen only a few times. Other nucleotide sequences from this sample produce the same CDR3. CDR3 loop: CASSLGPQETQYF. CDR3 DNA sequence: TGTGCCAGCAGCTTGGGGCCCCAAGAGACCCAGTACTTC. The chain is built from TRBV7-2 and TRBJ2-5; possible D gene TRBD1, 5 bases. Trimming took 3 bases from V and 1 from J, leaving 6 bases between them. In germline, CDR1 is SGHTA, CDR2 FQGNSA. The CDR3 sequence is 13 residues long. The full variable domain, completed using reference TRBV7-2 and TRBJ2-5, is GAGVSQSPSNKVTEKGKDVELRCDPISGHTALYWYRQSLGQGLEFLIYFQGNSAPDKSGLPSDRFSAERTGGSVSTLTIQRTQQEDSAVYLCASSLGPQETQYFGPGTRLLVL.

This clone appeared a few times. The chain joins TRBV7-2 to TRBJ2-3, with unresolved D. V dropped 5 bases and J dropped 4 bases, with 16 bases sitting between them. CDR3 length: 15 amino acids. Germline loops: CDR1 SGHTA, CDR2 FQGNSA. CDR3 DNA: TGTGCCAGCAGCAACGCCAAGCGCGCGCCAGATACGCAGTATTTT. Encoded protein: CASSNAKRAPDTQYF.

This clone was found a few times. V is TRBV2 and J is TRBJ2-3, with TRBD1 identical over 10 bases. After removal of 11 bases from V and 2 bases from J, the junction contained 4 bases not matched to a gene. This CDR3 has 13 residues. In germline, CDR1 is SNHLY, CDR2 FYNNEI. This CDR3 is CAVGQGDTDTQYF. CDR3 nucleotides: TGTGCCGTAGGACAGGGGGACACAGATACGCAGTATTTT.

This chain links TRBV28 with TRBJ1-2; 7 bases fit TRBD1. V trimming: 5 bases; J trimming: 6 bases; junction bases outside the gene matches: 6. The germline CDR1 and CDR2 sequences are MDHEN and SYDVKM. The CDR3 length is 13 residues. The DNA for the CDR3 is TGTGCCAGCAGTCCCCACGGGACAGATGGCTACACCTTC. Translated, it gives CASSPHGTDGYTF.

The chain carries TRBV5-6 and TRBJ2-2, with 8 positions matching TRBD1. The J segment lost 1 base and the V segment lost 7 bases, leaving 3 bases of the junction unmatched. The CDR3 has 14 amino acids. Germline CDR1 reads SGHDT; CDR2 reads YYEEEE. CDR3 coding DNA: TGTGCCAGCCACGGGACAGGGAACACCGGGGAGCTGTTTTTT. Protein: CASHGTGNTGELFF.

This rearrangement joins TRBV7-9 to TRBJ1-2; 9 bases map to TRBD1. J was trimmed by 6 bases and V by 5 bases; bases with no gene match: 16. Germline V gives CDR1 SEHNR, CDR2 FQNEAQ (reference sequence). The CDR3 spans 17 residues. CDR3 region: CASSPSWPDRGSDGYTF. The DNA for the CDR3 is TGTGCCAGCAGCCCGAGTTGGCCGGACAGGGGATCGGATGGCTACACCTTC.

Turning to this clone: The same CDR3 can be traced to other DNA sequences in this sample. The V and J genes are TRBV29-1 and TRBJ1-5; D not certain. Germline V CDR1 and CDR2: SQVTM, ANQGSEA. The CDR3 loop spans 14 amino acids. V was trimmed by 4 bases and J by 3 bases, leaving 13 bases between them. CDR3 bases: TGCAGCGTTGGCGGGCAGACTTCCAATCAGCCCCAGCATTTT. Its protein product is CSVGGQTSNQPQHF.

Only a few counts were recorded for this clone. This chain uses TRBV2 with TRBJ2-7, with D tentatively TRBD1 (7 bases). The CDR3 covers 15 residues. CDR1 SNHLY and CDR2 FYNNEI come from the germline V gene. V was clipped by 8 bases and J by 1 base, with 18 bases between them. The CDR3 protein is CASSTEGAPSYEQYF. The CDR3 nucleotides read TGTGCCAGCTCCACGGAGGGGGCTCCGTCCTACGAGCAGTACTTC.

V gene TRBV5-1 combines with J gene TRBJ2-6, with D maybe TRBD1 (6 bases). The V gene lost 2 bases and the J gene lost 0 bases, with 12 bases spanning the gap. Per the germline V gene, CDR1 is SGHRS and CDR2 is YFSETQ. CDR3 length: 17 amino acids. CDR3 amino acids: CASSLNRAYSGANVLTF. CDR3 coding DNA: TGCGCCAGCAGCTTAAACAGGGCCTACTCTGGGGCCAACGTCCTGACTTTC.

This rearrangement joins TRBV6-5 to TRBJ2-1; D not certain. The germline V gene has CDR1 MNHEY and CDR2 SVGAGI. With 5 bases removed from V and 4 bases from J, the gap between germline ends came to 9 bases. CDR3 length equals 13 residues. CDR3 residues: CASSLTPYNEQFF. The CDR3 nucleotides read TGTGCCAGCAGTCTTACTCCATACAATGAGCAGTTCTTC.

The chain joins TRBV25-1 to TRBJ2-1; TRBD2 might be the D (6 bases). The V end was cut by 1 base, the J end by 6 bases, with 16 bases between. The CDR3 runs 16 residues. The germline gives CDR1 MGHDK, CDR2 SYGVNS. CDR3 DNA: TGTGCCAGCAGTGAATGGGCCGGGGGACTCCTCAATGAGCAGTTCTTC. It codes for CASSEWAGGLLNEQFF.

This clone has just a few counts. The V call is TRBV19, the J call TRBJ1-6; possible D gene TRBD1, 5 bases. Trimming took 6 bases from V and 3 from J, leaving 6 bases between them. This CDR3 spans 13 amino acids. The germline CDR1 and CDR2 sequences are LNHDA and SQIVND (reference sequence). The CDR3 protein is CASRQGYNSPLHF. CDR3 nucleotide sequence: TGTGCCAGTAGGCAGGGCTATAATTCACCCCTCCACTTT.

This rearrangement joins TRBV28 to TRBJ2-5; 12 nucleotides align to TRBD2. V dropped 5 bases and J dropped 9; count of bases not matched to a gene: 16. Germline CDR1 reads MDHEN; CDR2 reads SYDVKM. The length of the CDR3 is 17 residues. This chain's CDR3 is CASSPPGMGLAGAAQYF. The CDR3 region has the DNA TGTGCCAGCAGTCCCCCGGGGATGGGACTAGCGGGTGCGGCCCAGTACTTC.

The V and J genes are TRBV7-9 and TRBJ2-1; no firm D call. Per germline, CDR1 SEHNR and CDR2 FQNEAQ (reference sequence). The CDR3 runs 14 residues. V lost 2 bases, J lost 9 bases, and 14 bases lay in between. CDR3 coding DNA: TGTGCCAGCAGCTTACCGGGCGCTCCGGCTGAGCAGTTCTTC. Its translation: CASSLPGAPAEQFF.

The chain couples TRBV2 to TRBJ2-2, with TRBD2 as a possible D gene (5 bases). V lost 6 bases, J lost 3 bases, and 11 bases lay in between. This CDR3 has 14 amino acids. The germline CDR1 and CDR2 sequences are SNHLY and FYNNEI. Written as DNA, the CDR3 is TGTGCCAGCAGACTAGACATCGACACCGGGGAGCTGTTTTTT. It yields the protein CASRLDIDTGELFF.

The gene calls are TRBV11-2 and TRBJ2-1, with 9 bases aligning to TRBD1. J lost 5 bases, V lost 5 bases, and 7 bases had no gene match. Germline V gives CDR1 SGHAT, CDR2 FQNNGV. The CDR3 extends over 15 amino acids. CDR3 amino acids: CASSLGQGNHNEQFF. DNA for the CDR3: TGTGCCAGCAGCCTGGGACAGGGTAATCACAATGAGCAGTTCTTC.

This clone showed up just a few times. The rearrangement uses TRBV28 and TRBJ2-7, with TRBD1 identical over 10 bases. V trimming: 7 bases; J trimming: 3 bases; junction bases outside the gene matches: 6. The CDR3 consists of 14 residues. Germline assignment: CDR1 MDHEN and CDR2 SYDVKM. The CDR3 DNA sequence: TGTGCCAGCACTCCGGGACAGGGGTTCTACGAGCAGTACTTC. This codes for CASTPGQGFYEQYF.

V gene TRBV9 combines with J gene TRBJ2-1, with 7 nucleotides matching TRBD2. Germline V gives CDR1 SGDLS, CDR2 YYNGEE. CDR3 length equals 15 residues. Trimming removed 6 bases from V and 0 bases from J; junction bases left unmatched: 6. The CDR3: CASMSGGSSYNEQFF. Here the CDR3 DNA reads TGTGCCAGCATGTCCGGGGGGAGCTCCTACAATGAGCAGTTCTTC.

The chain employs TRBV11-2 and TRBJ2-2; a weak D match, TRBD2 (5 bases). In germline, CDR1 is SGHAT, CDR2 FQNNGV. This CDR3 is built from 13 residues. V was clipped by 4 bases and J by 3 bases, with 6 bases between them. The DNA for the CDR3 is TGTGCCAGCAGCTCGGGGTACACCGGGGAGCTGTTTTTT. Translated: CASSSGYTGELFF.

V gene TRBV7-8 combines with J gene TRBJ2-3; the match to TRBD2 covers 9 bases. With V trimmed by 5 bases and J by 6 bases, 6 bases remained unmatched. Looked up from germline, CDR1 is SGHVS and CDR2 is FQNEAQ. The CDR3 length is 14 residues. CDR3 residues: CASSALAGTDTQYF. CDR3 DNA: TGTGCCAGCAGCGCACTAGCGGGTACGGATACGCAGTATTTT.

This sequence joins TRBV6-5 and TRBJ1-2, with TRBD1 as a possible D gene (5 bases). Trimming cost V 5 bases and J 7 bases, with 20 bases left between them. CDR3 length: 15 amino acids. The V gene's germline CDR1 is MNHEY and CDR2 SVGAGI. The CDR3 sequence: CASSPRAQVDSGYTF. The CDR3 DNA sequence: TGTGCCAGCAGTCCCAGGGCTCAGGTGGACTCTGGCTACACCTTC.